This passage covers 29 T cell receptor beta chains from one sample sequenced in a study of early T cells in non-severe SARS-CoV-2 infection. TCRdb re-called the 5' RACE reads with MiXCR, one entry per CDR3 protein. Of fewer than 100,000 distinct CDR3 sequences in the sample, around a tenth were seen once. The specimen sequenced was whole blood. These receptors were obtained from an adult who was a healthcare worker with PCR-confirmed SARS-CoV-2 infection or an uninfected control (not recorded which).

This clonotype was found many times. The V and J genes are TRBV5-6 and TRBJ1-4; possibly TRBD1 for D (5 bases). CDR1 and CDR2 (germline): SGHDT, YYEEEE. The V end was cut by 5 bases, the J end by 6 bases, with 17 bases between. The CDR3 consists of 15 residues. Here the CDR3 reads CASSRGWGLDEKLFF. CDR3 nucleotide sequence: TGTGCCAGCAGTCGAGGATGGGGGTTGGATGAAAAACTGTTTTTT.

The chain recombines TRBV5-5 with TRBJ2-7, with 7 bases aligning to TRBD2. The germline gives CDR1 SGHKS, CDR2 YYEKEE (reference sequence). The J segment lost 3 bases and the V segment lost 0 bases, leaving 6 bases of the junction unmatched. The CDR3 is 15 amino acids. The CDR3 reads CASSLGEGSNYEQYF. The CDR3 DNA follows: TGTGCCAGCAGCTTGGGGGAGGGATCCAACTACGAGCAGTACTTC. The full variable domain, in which reference TRBV5-5 and TRBJ2-7 provide the parts outside the CDR3, is DAGVTQSPTHLIKTRGQQVTLRCSPISGHKSVSWYQQVLGQGPQFIFQYYEKEERGRGNFPDRFSARQFPNYSSELNVNALLLGDSALYLCASSLGEGSNYEQYFGPGTRLTVT.

A note on this clonotype: One end of the junction varies from germline; a read error may be responsible. The rearrangement links TRBV11-3 to TRBJ2-1, with D possibly being TRBD2 (5 bases). Germline CDR1 is SGHNT and CDR2 is YENEEA. The CDR3 runs 14 residues. The CDR3 spells CACSLTRHYNEQFF. DNA for the CDR3: TGTGCCTGCAGCCTAACTAGGCACTACAATGAGCAGTTCTTC.

This clonotype has ten or more counts. The gene calls are TRBV5-1 and TRBJ1-4; D gene ambiguous. The V end lost 0 bases, the J end lost 8 bases, and 11 bases lay between the germline ends. Germline lookup yields CDR1 SGHRS and CDR2 YFSETQ. The CDR3 loop spans 14 amino acids. The CDR3 nucleotides are TGCGCCAGCAGCTTGGGTCGGGGAAGCGAAAAACTGTTTTTT. Translation gives CASSLGRGSEKLFF.

This clonotype was observed at least ten times. A junction end diverges from the germline sequence, so it may reflect a read error. V is TRBV12-3 or TRBV12-4 and J is TRBJ2-7; 7 bases are a match to TRBD1. The CDR3 is 14 residues long. CDR3 protein: CASSSDRASHEQYF. CDR3 DNA: TGTGCCAGCAGTTCCGACAGGGCCTCCCACGAGCAGTACTTC.

A few counts support this clonotype. This chain links TRBV7-2 with TRBJ1-5; unclear D gene. The CDR3 consists of 13 residues. The germline CDR1 and CDR2 sequences are SGHTA and FQGNSA. Trimming took off 3 bases at V and 4 bases at J, with 7 bases between the two ends. CDR3 amino acids: CASSFGRNQPQHF. As DNA, the CDR3 is TGTGCCAGCAGCTTTGGGAGAAATCAGCCCCAGCATTTT.

In its sample, this clonotype was seen many times. The chain has TRBV11-2 and TRBJ1-2, with D maybe TRBD1 (5 bases). CDR1 SGHAT and CDR2 FQNNGV come from the germline V gene. V lost 5 bases and J lost 8, with 15 bases in between. The CDR3 has 13 amino acids. CDR3 nucleotides: TGTGCCAGCAGCACAGAGGGGTCGAGAGGCTACACCTTC. Its protein product is CASSTEGSRGYTF. Full variable domain (missing parts from reference TRBV11-2 and TRBJ1-2): EAGVAQSPRYKIIEKRQSVAFWCNPISGHATLYWYQQILGQGPKLLIQFQNNGVVDDSQLPKDRFSAERLKGVDSTLKIQPAKLEDSAVYLCASSTEGSRGYTFGSGTRLTVV.

This clonotype was recorded at least ten times. This sequence joins TRBV7-9 and TRBJ1-4, with a tentative D call TRBD1 (5 bases). Germline-derived CDR1 and CDR2 are SEHNR and FQNEAQ (reference sequence). Trimming removed 5 bases at V and 10 bases at J, with 11 bases between. The CDR3 is 12 residues long. Here the CDR3 reads CASSQQDGKLFF. The CDR3 DNA reads TGTGCCAGCAGCCAACAGGACGGAAAACTGTTTTTT.

This clonotype was picked up many times. The chain joins TRBV5-5 to TRBJ2-3; D gene ambiguous. Germline V CDR1 and CDR2: SGHKS, YYEKEE (reference sequence). This CDR3 has 15 amino acids. Trimming took off 2 bases at V and 1 base at J, with 11 bases between the two ends. The CDR3: CASSLQGQRTDTQYF. The DNA for the CDR3 is TGTGCCAGCAGCTTACAAGGCCAGCGCACAGATACGCAGTATTTT.

The genes are TRBV6-6 and TRBJ2-1, with 12 nucleotides matching TRBD2. The length of the CDR3 is 18 residues. Germline-derived CDR1 and CDR2 are MNHNY and SVGAGI (reference sequence). Trimming removed 7 bases from V and 0 bases from J; junction bases left unmatched: 10. The CDR3 loop is CASTAGLAGRSSYNEQFF. Written as DNA, the CDR3 is TGTGCCAGCACCGCAGGACTAGCGGGAAGGAGCTCCTACAATGAGCAGTTCTTC.

This clonotype was counted at least ten times. The chain links TRBV5-6 to TRBJ2-2; D ambiguous. Germline V gene data show CDR1 as SGHDT and CDR2 as YYEEEE. Trimming stripped 3 bases from V and 7 bases from J, with 10 bases between. The CDR3 sequence is 13 residues long. DNA of the CDR3: TGTGCCAGCAGCTACGGGCGAAGCGGGGAGCTGTTTTTT. It codes for CASSYGRSGELFF.

This clonotype was counted a few times. The chain links TRBV6-1 to TRBJ2-5, with D possibly being TRBD1 or TRBD2 (5 bases each). Trimming left V 7 bases short and J 5 bases short, with 14 bases between. This CDR3 comprises 13 residues. Germline-derived CDR1 and CDR2 are MNHNS and SASEGT. For the CDR3, the DNA is TGTGCCAGCAATGGCCGGGGCAGGGAGACCCAGTACTTC. Its translation: CASNGRGRETQYF.

This clonotype was picked up many times. The gene calls are TRBV11-3 and TRBJ2-7; D is unresolved. Germline V gene sequence: CDR1 SGHNT, CDR2 YENEEA. Trimming removed 5 bases at V and 5 bases at J, with 10 bases between. This CDR3 is built from 12 residues. CDR3 DNA: TGTGCCAGCAGCGGCCGCTCGGACGAGCAGTACTTC. Its translation is CASSGRSDEQYF. The variable domain in full, with the rest retrieved from reference TRBV11-3 and TRBJ2-7, is EAGVVQSPRYKIIEKKQPVAFWCNPISGHNTLYWYLQNLGQGPELLIRYENEEAVDDSQLPKDRFSAERLKGVDSTLKIQPAELGDSAVYLCASSGRSDEQYFGPGTRLTVT.

This clonotype was found a few times. The chain uses TRBV5-1 and TRBJ2-6; 7 nucleotides line up with TRBD1. The germline CDR1 and CDR2 sequences are SGHRS and YFSETQ. V shed 7 bases, J shed 0 bases, and the junction held 4 bases outside the gene matches. The CDR3 sequence is 15 residues long. The chain's CDR3 is CASRDSTSGANVLTF. CDR3 coding DNA: TGCGCCAGCCGGGACAGCACCTCTGGGGCCAACGTCCTGACTTTC.

The rearrangement uses TRBV7-6 and TRBJ2-1; possibly TRBD2 for D (6 bases). Germline V gives CDR1 SGHVS, CDR2 FNYEAQ. Between the trimmed V and J ends, which lost 1 base and 14 bases, there was a span of 18 bases. CDR3 size: 14 residues. The CDR3 sequence: CASSLGTEPGREFF. For the CDR3, the DNA is TGTGCCAGCAGCTTAGGGACCGAACCCGGGAGAGAGTTCTTC.

This sequence joins TRBV7-2 and TRBJ2-1; possible D gene TRBD2, 5 bases. Germline values: CDR1 SGHTA, CDR2 FQGNSA. V lost 3 bases, J lost 0 bases, and 12 bases lay in between. This CDR3 comprises 16 residues. DNA of the CDR3: TGTGCCAGCAGCTTGGCAGCGGAAAGCTCCTACAATGAGCAGTTCTTC. Amino acids: CASSLAAESSYNEQFF.

This clonotype was picked up many times. The rearrangement joins TRBV7-8 to TRBJ2-7; a possible D gene is TRBD1 (5 bases). V shed 1 base and J shed 2 bases, with 12 bases lying between them. The germline V gene has CDR1 SGHVS and CDR2 FQNEAQ. The CDR3 contains 15 residues. The CDR3 here is CASSLVQDPPYEQYF. The CDR3 nucleotides are TGTGCCAGCAGCTTAGTACAGGACCCCCCCTACGAGCAGTACTTC.

This clonotype was recorded many times. CDR3 DNA: TGTGCCAGTAGTCCCCAGCGGGAGGGTAGGACAGATACGCAGTATTTT. This codes for CASSPQREGRTDTQYF. The chain combines TRBV19 with TRBJ2-3, with 10 bases fitting TRBD2. Germline assignment: CDR1 LNHDA and CDR2 SQIVND (reference sequence). This CDR3 spans 16 amino acids. Losses at the gene ends were 5 bases for V and 3 bases for J; bases not matched to a gene: 8.

In its sample, this clonotype was seen many times. This CDR3 is CAWDSQGGTQYF. CDR3 DNA sequence: TGTGCCTGGGACTCTCAGGGCGGAACGCAGTACTTC. The rearrangement uses TRBV30 and TRBJ2-7, with D possibly TRBD1 on 5 matching bases. Deletions cut 5 bases from V and 9 bases from J, with 17 bases between. CDR1 and CDR2 (germline): GTSNPN, SVGIG (reference sequence). The CDR3 has 12 amino acids.

The CDR3 DNA reads TGCAGTGCCGGCCCCATCGGAAAGGCGTCCTTCGAGCAGTTCTTC. It translates to CSAGPIGKASFEQFF. This sequence joins TRBV20-1 and TRBJ2-1; D call uncertain. The germline V gene has CDR1 DFQATT and CDR2 SNEGSKA (reference sequence). The CDR3 is 15 residues long. V lost 6 bases, J lost 10 bases, and 25 bases lay in between.

This clonotype was counted at least ten times. J is TRBJ2-7 and V is TRBV5-1; TRBD1 matches at 7 bases. This CDR3 region has 14 residues. V trimming: 4 bases; J trimming: 3 bases; junction bases outside the gene matches: 7. The germline gives CDR1 SGHRS, CDR2 YFSETQ. The CDR3 DNA reads as TGCGCCAGCAGCCATACGTACAGGGGCTACGAGCAGTACTTC. Translation gives CASSHTYRGYEQYF.

There are many counts of this clonotype. DNA of the CDR3: TGTGCCAGCAGCTTCGGGGCTGAAAAACTGTTTTTT. It is translated as CASSFGAEKLFF. The chain has TRBV7-9 and TRBJ1-4; D is perhaps TRBD1 (5 bases). CDR3 size: 12 residues. Deletions cut 3 bases from V and 7 bases from J, with 6 bases between. In germline, CDR1 is SEHNR, CDR2 FQNEAQ (reference sequence).

At least ten counts were recorded for this clonotype. The genes are TRBV28 and TRBJ2-7; 11 nucleotides agree with TRBD2. The CDR3 length is 15 residues. Germline V gene data show CDR1 as MDHEN and CDR2 as SYDVKM. J gave up 3 bases and V 4 bases, and 5 bases lay outside the gene matches. This CDR3 is CASSSTSGGLYEQYF. The DNA of the CDR3 is TGTGCCAGCAGTTCAACTAGCGGGGGCCTCTACGAGCAGTACTTC.

This clonotype has ten or more counts. The chain has TRBV2 and TRBJ1-5; tentatively, D is TRBD1 (6 bases). Germline CDR1 and CDR2: SNHLY and FYNNEI. The CDR3 sequence is 14 residues long. The V end was cut by 4 bases, the J end by 6 bases, with 13 bases between. CDR3 region: CASSASMTGQPQHF. CDR3 in DNA: TGTGCCAGCAGTGCCTCTATGACAGGTCAGCCCCAGCATTTT.

This clonotype was picked up a small number of times. This chain connects TRBV5-1 to TRBJ2-7; 10 bases map to TRBD1. The germline V gene has CDR1 SGHRS and CDR2 YFSETQ. The V segment lost 4 bases and the J segment 5 bases; nucleotides outside the gene matches: 9. The CDR3 length is 15 residues. In DNA, the CDR3 is TGCGCCAGCAGCCTAACCCGGGACAGGGGCCACGAGCAGTACTTC. Amino acid sequence: CASSLTRDRGHEQYF.

The sample holds many counts of this clonotype. Relative to the germline gene, one junction end is altered; a read error may explain this. The CDR3 nucleotides read TGCGCCAGCAGCCAAGAGATTAGTAGTTCCCTTCTCTTC. This codes for CASSQEISSSLLF. This chain connects TRBV4-1 to TRBJ2-1; D gene ambiguous. Germline CDR1 and CDR2: MGHRA and YSYEKL. The CDR3 runs 13 residues.

The chain has TRBV7-2 and TRBJ2-3; D not resolved. This CDR3 has 13 amino acids. Per the germline V gene, CDR1 is SGHTA and CDR2 is FQGNSA. V was pared by 7 bases and J by 4 bases, with 12 bases between. CDR3 loop: CASTLRSSDTQYF. CDR3 sequence (DNA): TGTGCCAGCACCCTCCGCAGTTCAGATACGCAGTATTTT. Combining the CDR3 with reference TRBV7-2 and TRBJ2-3 gives the whole variable domain GAGVSQSPSNKVTEKGKDVELRCDPISGHTALYWYRQSLGQGLEFLIYFQGNSAPDKSGLPSDRFSAERTGGSVSTLTIQRTQQEDSAVYLCASTLRSSDTQYFGPGTRLTVL.

This clonotype has a count of ten or more. This rearrangement joins TRBV28 to TRBJ2-1; 10 bases fit TRBD2. J was trimmed by 7 bases and V by 5 bases; bases with no gene match: 8. CDR1 is MDHEN, CDR2 SYDVKM, per germline. The CDR3 extends over 15 amino acids. This CDR3 reads CASSLAGAEGNEQFF. CDR3 in DNA: TGTGCCAGCAGTCTAGCGGGAGCGGAGGGGAATGAGCAGTTCTTC.

This clonotype is deemed medium-sized (0.01 to 0.1%). V is TRBV27 and J is TRBJ2-2, with D hard to call. The ends were cut back, 3 bases at V and 8 bases at J, with 7 bases in the middle. The CDR3 consists of 12 residues. CDR1 and CDR2 (germline): MNHEY, SMNVEV (reference sequence). The CDR3, as DNA: TGTGCCAGCAGTTTCATCGCGGGGGAGCTGTTTTTT. This translates into CASSFIAGELFF.